This T cell receptor (beta chain) emerged from a study of blood T cell repertoires in COVID-19. Per the germline V gene, CDR1 is GTSNPN and CDR2 is SVGIG (reference sequence). V gave up 3 bases and J gave up 3 bases, with 15 bases separating them. The CDR3 has 14 residues. Participants spanned ages about 18 to 100 years and resided in over 20 US areas. Profiling relied on immunoSEQ multiplex PCR, and the TCRdb table lists in-frame clones only, not all of them. The profile covers roughly 180,000 clones, with roughly 80% appearing a single time and about 5.3% taken by the ten largest. The V and J genes are TRBV30 and TRBJ2-7; D might be TRBD2 (5 bases). This receptor was taken from a woman between 40 and 50 years old with acute COVID-19. What was sequenced was PBMCs or T cells enriched from blood (not recorded which). Written as DNA, the CDR3 is TGTGCCTGGAGCGTGGACTCGATTCACTACGAGCAGTACTTC. The encoded protein is CAWSVDSIHYEQYF.